This T cell receptor beta chain was captured in a study of T cell repertoires in cytomegalovirus infection. About the study: Epitope selection comprised recently identified HLA-C-restricted CMV epitopes and well-studied HLA-B-restricted CMV epitopes. Carrying CMV and the relevant HLA type showed in public TCR beta signatures.

This clonotype appeared a few times. Antigen: not known. The CDR3 consists of 12 residues. Trimming stripped 5 bases from V and 6 bases from J, with 7 bases between. CDR1 SEHNR and CDR2 FQNEAQ come from the germline V gene (reference sequence). TCRdb itself ran the reads through MiXCR, one entry per CDR3 protein. Of about 920,000 distinct CDR3 sequences in the sample, approximately 31% were seen once. The rearrangement links TRBV7-9 to TRBJ2-2; no definite D call. Here the sequenced sample was cultured CD8+ T cells from PBMCs, taken from culture after CMV antigen stimulation. The clonotype originates from a human donor in good health (CMV status not recorded). Some clones in this sample may be carry-over from other donors' samples. The CDR3 nucleotides are TGTGCCAGCAGCCAAATCCCCGGGGAGCTGTTTTTT. Protein sequence: CASSQIPGELFF.